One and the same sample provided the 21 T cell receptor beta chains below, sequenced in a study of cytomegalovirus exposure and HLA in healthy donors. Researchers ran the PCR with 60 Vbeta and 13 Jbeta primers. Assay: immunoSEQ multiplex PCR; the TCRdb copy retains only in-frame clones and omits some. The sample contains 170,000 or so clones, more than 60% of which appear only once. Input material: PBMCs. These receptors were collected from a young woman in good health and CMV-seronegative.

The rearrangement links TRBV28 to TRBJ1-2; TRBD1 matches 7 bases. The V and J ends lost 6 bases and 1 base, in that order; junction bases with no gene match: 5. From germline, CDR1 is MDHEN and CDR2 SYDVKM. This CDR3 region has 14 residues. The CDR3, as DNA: TGTGCCAGCAGCTCACAGGGGAGTAACTATGGCTACACCTTC. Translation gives CASSSQGSNYGYTF.

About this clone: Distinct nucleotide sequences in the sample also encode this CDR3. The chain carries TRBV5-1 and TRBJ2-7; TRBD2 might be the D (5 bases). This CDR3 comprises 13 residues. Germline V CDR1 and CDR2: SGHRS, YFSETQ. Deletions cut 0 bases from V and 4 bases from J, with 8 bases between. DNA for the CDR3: TGCGCCAGCAGCTTGGGCGGGTATTACGAGCAGTACTTC. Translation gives CASSLGGYYEQYF. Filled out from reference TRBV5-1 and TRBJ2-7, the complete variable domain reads KAGVTQTPRYLIKTRGQQVTLSCSPISGHRSVSWYQQTPGQGLQFLFEYFSETQRNKGNFPGRFSGRQFSNSRSEMNVSTLELGDSALYLCASSLGGYYEQYFGPGTRLTVT.

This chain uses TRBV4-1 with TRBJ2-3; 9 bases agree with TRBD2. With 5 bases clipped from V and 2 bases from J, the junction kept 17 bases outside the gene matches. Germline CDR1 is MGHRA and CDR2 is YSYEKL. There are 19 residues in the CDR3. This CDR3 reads CASSKIAPPRLAATDTQYF. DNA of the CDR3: TGCGCCAGCAGCAAGATTGCTCCACCTCGACTAGCGGCCACAGATACGCAGTATTTT.

The CDR3 DNA follows: TGTGCCAGTAGTATAGAGAGGGCCGGGGAGCTGTTTTTT. As protein: CASSIERAGELFF. The chain recombines TRBV19 with TRBJ2-2; tentatively, D is TRBD2 (5 bases). The CDR3 runs to 13 residues. V lost 0 bases and J lost 6, with 5 bases in between. Germline CDR1 reads LNHDA; CDR2 reads SQIVND (reference sequence). Full variable domain (remainder filled in from reference TRBV19 and TRBJ2-2): DGGITQSPKYLFRKEGQNVTLSCEQNLNHDAMYWYRQDPGQGLRLIYYSQIVNDFQKGDIAEGYSVSREKKESFPLTVTSAQKNPTAFYLCASSIERAGELFFGEGSRLTVL.

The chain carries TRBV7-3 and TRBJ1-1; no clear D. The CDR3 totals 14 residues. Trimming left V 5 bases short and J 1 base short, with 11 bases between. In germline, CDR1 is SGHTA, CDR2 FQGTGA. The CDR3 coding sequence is TGTGCCAGCAGCCCAGCCAACAGGAACACTGAAGCTTTCTTT. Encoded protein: CASSPANRNTEAFF.

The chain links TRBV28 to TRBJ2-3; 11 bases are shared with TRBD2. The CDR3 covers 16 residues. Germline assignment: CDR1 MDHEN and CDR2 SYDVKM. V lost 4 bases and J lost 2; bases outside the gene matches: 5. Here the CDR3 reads CASSSRLAGLTDTQYF. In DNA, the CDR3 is TGTGCCAGCAGTTCCCGACTAGCGGGGCTCACAGATACGCAGTATTTT.

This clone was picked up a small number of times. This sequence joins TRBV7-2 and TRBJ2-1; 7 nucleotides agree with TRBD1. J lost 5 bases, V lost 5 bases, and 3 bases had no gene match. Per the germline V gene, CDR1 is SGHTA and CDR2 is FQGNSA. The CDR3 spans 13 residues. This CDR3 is CASSRTGNNEQFF. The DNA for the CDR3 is TGTGCCAGCAGCCGGACAGGAAACAATGAGCAGTTCTTC.

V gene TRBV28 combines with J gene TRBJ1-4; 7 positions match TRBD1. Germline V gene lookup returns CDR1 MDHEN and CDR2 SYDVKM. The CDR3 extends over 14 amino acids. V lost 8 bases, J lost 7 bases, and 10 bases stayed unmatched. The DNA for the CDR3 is TGTGCCAGCCTGGACAGGCAAGGGGGTGAAAAACTGTTTTTT. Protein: CASLDRQGGEKLFF.

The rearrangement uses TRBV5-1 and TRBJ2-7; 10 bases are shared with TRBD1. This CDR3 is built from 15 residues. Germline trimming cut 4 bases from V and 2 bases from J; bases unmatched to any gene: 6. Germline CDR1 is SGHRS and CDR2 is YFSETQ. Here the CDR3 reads CASSQMGQGPYEQYF. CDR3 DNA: TGCGCCAGCAGCCAGATGGGACAGGGGCCCTACGAGCAGTACTTC.

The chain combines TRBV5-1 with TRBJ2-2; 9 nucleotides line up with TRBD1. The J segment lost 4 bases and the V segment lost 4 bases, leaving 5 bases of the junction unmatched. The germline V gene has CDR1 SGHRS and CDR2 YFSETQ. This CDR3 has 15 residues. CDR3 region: CASSRGQGATGELFF. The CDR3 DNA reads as TGCGCCAGCAGCCGGGGACAGGGCGCCACCGGGGAGCTGTTTTTT.

In DNA, the CDR3 is TGTGCCAGCAGCTTATTAGGCGGGAGCTCCTACAATGAGCAGTTCTTC. Translating gives CASSLLGGSSYNEQFF. This chain joins TRBV7-2 and TRBJ2-1; 7 bases agree with TRBD2. CDR3 length: 16 residues. Germline V CDR1 and CDR2: SGHTA, FQGNSA. V was clipped by 2 bases and J by 0 bases; unmatched bases: 4.

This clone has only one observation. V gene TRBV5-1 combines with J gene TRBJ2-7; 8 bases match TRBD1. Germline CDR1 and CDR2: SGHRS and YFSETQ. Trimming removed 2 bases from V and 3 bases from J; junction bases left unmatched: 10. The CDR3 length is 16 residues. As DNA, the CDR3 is TGCGCCAGCAGCTTCCAGGGGGCAGGGGGGAGCTACGAGCAGTACTTC. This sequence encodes CASSFQGAGGSYEQYF.

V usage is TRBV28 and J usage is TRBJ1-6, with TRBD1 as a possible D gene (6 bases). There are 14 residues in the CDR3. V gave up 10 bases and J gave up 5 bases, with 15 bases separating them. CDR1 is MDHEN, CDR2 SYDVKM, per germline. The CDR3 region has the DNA TGTGCCACCCGACCGGGACAAGATAATTCACCCCTCCACTTT. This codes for CATRPGQDNSPLHF.

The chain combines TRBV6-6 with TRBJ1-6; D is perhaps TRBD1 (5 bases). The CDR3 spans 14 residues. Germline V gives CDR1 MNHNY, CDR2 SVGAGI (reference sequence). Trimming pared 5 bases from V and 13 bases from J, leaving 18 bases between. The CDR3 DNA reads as TGTGCCAGCAGTGTGGACAACTCTTTCGACCCCCTCCACTTT. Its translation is CASSVDNSFDPLHF.

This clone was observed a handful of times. CDR3 DNA sequence: TGTGCCTGGGGAGGACAGGGGAAAAGCAACTATGGCTACACCTTC. Translation: CAWGGQGKSNYGYTF. The rearrangement joins TRBV30 to TRBJ1-2, with 9 bases fitting TRBD1. This CDR3 spans 15 amino acids. CDR1 is GTSNPN, CDR2 SVGIG, per germline (reference sequence). With V trimmed by 5 bases and J by 2 bases, 9 bases remained unmatched. Together with reference TRBV30 and TRBJ1-2, the CDR3 gives the full variable domain: SQTIHQWPATLVQPVGSPLSLECTVEGTSNPNLYWYRQAAGRGLQLLFYSVGIGQISSEVPQNLSASRPQDRQFILSSKKLLLSDSGFYLCAWGGQGKSNYGYTFGSGTRLTVV.

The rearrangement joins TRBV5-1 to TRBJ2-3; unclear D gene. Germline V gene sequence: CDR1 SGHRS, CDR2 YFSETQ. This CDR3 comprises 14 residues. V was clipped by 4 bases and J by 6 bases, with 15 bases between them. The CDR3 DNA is TGCGCCAGCAGCGCGGCCCTCGGTCTGGATACGCAGTATTTT. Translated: CASSAALGLDTQYF. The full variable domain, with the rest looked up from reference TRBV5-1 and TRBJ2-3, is KAGVTQTPRYLIKTRGQQVTLSCSPISGHRSVSWYQQTPGQGLQFLFEYFSETQRNKGNFPGRFSGRQFSNSRSEMNVSTLELGDSALYLCASSAALGLDTQYFGPGTRLTVL.

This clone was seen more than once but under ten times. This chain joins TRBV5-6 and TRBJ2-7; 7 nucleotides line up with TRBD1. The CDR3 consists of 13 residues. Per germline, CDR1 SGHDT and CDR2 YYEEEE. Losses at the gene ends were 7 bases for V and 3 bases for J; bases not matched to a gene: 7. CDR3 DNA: TGTGCCAGCGGCCGGGACAGAGACTACGAGCAGTACTTC. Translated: CASGRDRDYEQYF.

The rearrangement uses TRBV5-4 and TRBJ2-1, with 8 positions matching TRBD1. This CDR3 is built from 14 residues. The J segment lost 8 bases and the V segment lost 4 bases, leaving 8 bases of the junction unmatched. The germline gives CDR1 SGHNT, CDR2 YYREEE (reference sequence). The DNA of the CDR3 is TGTGCCAGCAGCCCCCGGACAGGGACACATGAGCAGTTCTTC. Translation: CASSPRTGTHEQFF. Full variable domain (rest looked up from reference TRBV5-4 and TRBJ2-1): ETGVTQSPTHLIKTRGQQVTLRCSSQSGHNTVSWYQQALGQGPQFIFQYYREEENGRGNFPPRFSGLQFPNYSSELNVNALELDDSALYLCASSPRTGTHEQFFGPGTRLTVL.

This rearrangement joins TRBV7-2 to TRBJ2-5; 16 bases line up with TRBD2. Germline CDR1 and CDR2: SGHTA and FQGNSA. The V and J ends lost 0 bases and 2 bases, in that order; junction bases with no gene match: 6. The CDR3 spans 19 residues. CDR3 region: CASSLAPGLAGGIQETQYF. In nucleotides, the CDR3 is TGTGCCAGCAGCTTAGCGCCGGGACTAGCGGGGGGGATACAAGAGACCCAGTACTTC.

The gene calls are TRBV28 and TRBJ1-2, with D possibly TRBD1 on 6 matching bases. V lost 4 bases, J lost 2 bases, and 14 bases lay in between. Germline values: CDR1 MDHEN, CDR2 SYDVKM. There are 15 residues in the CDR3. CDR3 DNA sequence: TGTGCCAGCAGTTCGACAGGTCCCCTCAACTATGGCTACACCTTC. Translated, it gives CASSSTGPLNYGYTF.

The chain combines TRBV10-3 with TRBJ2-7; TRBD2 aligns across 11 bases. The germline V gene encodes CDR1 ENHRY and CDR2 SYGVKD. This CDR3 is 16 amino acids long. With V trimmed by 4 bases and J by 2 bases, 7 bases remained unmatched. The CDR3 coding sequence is TGTGCCATCAGTGGGATAGCGGGGGGGCCGGCCTACGAGCAGTACTTC. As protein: CAISGIAGGPAYEQYF.